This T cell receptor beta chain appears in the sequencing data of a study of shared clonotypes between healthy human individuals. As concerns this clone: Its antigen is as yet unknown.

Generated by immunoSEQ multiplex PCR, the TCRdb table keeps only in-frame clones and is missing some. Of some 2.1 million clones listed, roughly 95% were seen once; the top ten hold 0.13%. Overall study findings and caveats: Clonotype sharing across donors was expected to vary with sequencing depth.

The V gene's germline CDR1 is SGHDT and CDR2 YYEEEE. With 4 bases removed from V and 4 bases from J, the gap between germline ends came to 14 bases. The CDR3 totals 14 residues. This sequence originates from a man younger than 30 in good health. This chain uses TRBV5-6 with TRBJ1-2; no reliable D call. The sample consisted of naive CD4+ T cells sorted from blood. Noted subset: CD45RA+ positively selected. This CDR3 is CASSPSRAPYGYTF. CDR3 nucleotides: TGTGCCAGCAGCCCATCCCGGGCTCCCTATGGCTACACCTTC.